What follows is one T cell receptor beta chain and its context. Its matching antigen is unknown. These data are taken from a study of T cells in localized non-small cell lung cancer. Study results and caveats: A denser population of T cells in blood accompanied longer overall survival. As only one tumor region underwent sequencing, heterogeneity remains possible. Across samples, adjacent lung featured a median roughly 60 of the top 100 tumor clones. Measurement of T cell clonality placed uninvolved adjacent lung highest, above the level in tumor.

The CDR3 loop spans 11 amino acids. In germline, CDR1 is MDHEN, CDR2 SYDVKM. The V gene lost 4 bases and the J gene lost 3 bases, with 3 bases spanning the gap. Produced via immunoSEQ multiplex PCR; TCRdb's table is partial and in-frame only. Found here are 15,000 or so clones, 75% to 90% of them singletons; the top ten hold over 25%. The sequence derives from a female donor aged 60 or older with stage III squamous cell lung carcinoma. The rearrangement uses TRBV28 and TRBJ1-1; D is uncertain. The sequenced sample was peripheral blood, obtained before any cancer treatment. The CDR3 spells CASSSYTEAFF. The CDR3 nucleotides are TGTGCCAGCAGTTCTTACACTGAAGCTTTCTTT.